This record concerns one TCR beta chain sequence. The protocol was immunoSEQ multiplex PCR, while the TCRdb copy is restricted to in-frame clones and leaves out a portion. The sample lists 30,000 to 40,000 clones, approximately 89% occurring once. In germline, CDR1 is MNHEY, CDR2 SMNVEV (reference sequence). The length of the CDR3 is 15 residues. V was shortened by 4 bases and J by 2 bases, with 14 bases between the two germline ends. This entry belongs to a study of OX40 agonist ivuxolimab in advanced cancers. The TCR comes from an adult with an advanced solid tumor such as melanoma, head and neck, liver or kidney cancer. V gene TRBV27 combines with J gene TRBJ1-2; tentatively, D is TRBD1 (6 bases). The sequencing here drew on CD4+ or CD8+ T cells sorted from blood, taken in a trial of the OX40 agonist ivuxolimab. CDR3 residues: CASSYRGAQNYGYTF. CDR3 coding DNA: TGTGCCAGCAGTTATCGGGGGGCGCAGAACTATGGCTACACCTTC.